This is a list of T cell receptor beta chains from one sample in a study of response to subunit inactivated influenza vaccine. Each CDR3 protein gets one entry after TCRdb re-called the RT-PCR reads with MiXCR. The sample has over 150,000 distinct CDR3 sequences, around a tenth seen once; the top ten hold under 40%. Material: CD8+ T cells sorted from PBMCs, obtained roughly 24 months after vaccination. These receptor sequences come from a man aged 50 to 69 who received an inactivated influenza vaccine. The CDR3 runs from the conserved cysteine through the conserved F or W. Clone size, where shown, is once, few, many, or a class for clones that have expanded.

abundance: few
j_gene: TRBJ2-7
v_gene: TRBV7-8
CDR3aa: CASSFGGKGYEQYF

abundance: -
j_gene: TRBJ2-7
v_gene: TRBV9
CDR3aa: CASSAGGQGNEQYF

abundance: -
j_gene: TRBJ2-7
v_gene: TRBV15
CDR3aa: CATSRGAGGAHEQYF

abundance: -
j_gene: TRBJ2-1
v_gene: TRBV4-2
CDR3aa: CASSQGLAGTMGINVQFF

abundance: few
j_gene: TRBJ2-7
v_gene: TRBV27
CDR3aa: CASSLLFSYEQYF

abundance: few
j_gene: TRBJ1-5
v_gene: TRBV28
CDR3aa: CASKKANRDRPQHF

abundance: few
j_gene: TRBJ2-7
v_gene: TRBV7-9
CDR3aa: CASSFRDYEQYF

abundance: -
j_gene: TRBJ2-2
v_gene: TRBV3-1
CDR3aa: CASSLRVGSNTGELFF

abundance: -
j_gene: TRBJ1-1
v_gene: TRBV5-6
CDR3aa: CASSPTTRNTEAFF

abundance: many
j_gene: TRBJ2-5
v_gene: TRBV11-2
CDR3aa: CASSPGTTLRETQYF

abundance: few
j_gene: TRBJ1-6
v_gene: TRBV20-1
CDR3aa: CSARTGISYNSPLHF

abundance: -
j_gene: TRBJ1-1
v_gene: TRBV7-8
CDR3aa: CASSLGDLDTEAFF

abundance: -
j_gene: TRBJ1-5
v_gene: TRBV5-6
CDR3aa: CASRLRGGSNQPQHF

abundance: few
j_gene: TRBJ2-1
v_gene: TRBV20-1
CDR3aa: CSARGTSGSSYNEQFF

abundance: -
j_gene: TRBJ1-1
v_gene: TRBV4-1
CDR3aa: CASSQARTGWTEAFF

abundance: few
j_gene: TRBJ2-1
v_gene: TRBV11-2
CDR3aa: CASSFPSGGLNNEQFF

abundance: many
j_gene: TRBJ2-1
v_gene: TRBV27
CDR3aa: CASSRTSGGDSSYNEQFF

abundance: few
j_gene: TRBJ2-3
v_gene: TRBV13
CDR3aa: CASSFSRDRGTDTQYF

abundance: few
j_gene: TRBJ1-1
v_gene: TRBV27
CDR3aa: CASSTGTGGITEAFF

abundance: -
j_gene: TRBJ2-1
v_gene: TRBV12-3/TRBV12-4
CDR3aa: CASSLLAGGLHNEQFF

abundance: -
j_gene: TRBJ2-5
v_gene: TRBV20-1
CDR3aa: CSAISGVETQYF

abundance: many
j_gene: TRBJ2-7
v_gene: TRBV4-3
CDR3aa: CASSQDTGLLSYEQYF

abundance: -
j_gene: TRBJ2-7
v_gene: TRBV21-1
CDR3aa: CASSLGLGEEQYF

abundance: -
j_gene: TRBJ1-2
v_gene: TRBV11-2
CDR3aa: CASSLGIGGDYGYTF

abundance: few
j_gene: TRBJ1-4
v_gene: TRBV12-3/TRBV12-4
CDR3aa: CASSFRRAGANEKLFF

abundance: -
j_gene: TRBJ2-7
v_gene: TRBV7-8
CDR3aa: CASSLSLQYEQYF

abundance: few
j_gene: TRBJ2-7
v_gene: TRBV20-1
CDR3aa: CSVATRTQPSYEQYF

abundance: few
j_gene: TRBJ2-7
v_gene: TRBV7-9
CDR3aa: CASSPERAYEQYF

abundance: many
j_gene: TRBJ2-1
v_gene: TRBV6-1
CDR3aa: CASSDRGGSSYNEQFF

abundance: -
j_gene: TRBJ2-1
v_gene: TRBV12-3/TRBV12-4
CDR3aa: CASSFARLAGERYNEQFF

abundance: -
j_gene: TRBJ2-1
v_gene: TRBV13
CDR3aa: CASSLRGGDNEQFF

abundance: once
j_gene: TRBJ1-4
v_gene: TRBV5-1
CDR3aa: CASSLGVANEKLFF

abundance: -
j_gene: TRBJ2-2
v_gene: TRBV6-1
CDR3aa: CASSSKLAVIANTGELFF

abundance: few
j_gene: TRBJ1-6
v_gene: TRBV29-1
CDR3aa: CCYNSPLHF

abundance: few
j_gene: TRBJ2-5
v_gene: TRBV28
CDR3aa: CASSLGVNQHSIQETQYF

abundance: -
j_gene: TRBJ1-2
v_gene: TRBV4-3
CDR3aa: CASSQGGSANYGYTF

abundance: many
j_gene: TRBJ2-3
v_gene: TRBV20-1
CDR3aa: CSARRLAGATDTQYF

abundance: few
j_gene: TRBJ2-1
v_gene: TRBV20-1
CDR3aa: CSARDLRGEGGYEQFF

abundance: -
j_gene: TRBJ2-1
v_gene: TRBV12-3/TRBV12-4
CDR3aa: CASRRTSGGYNEQFF

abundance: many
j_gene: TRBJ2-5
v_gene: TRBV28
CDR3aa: CASSRTLGQETQYF

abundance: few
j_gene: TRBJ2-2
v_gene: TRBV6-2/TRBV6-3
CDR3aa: CASSPSGSSAGELFF

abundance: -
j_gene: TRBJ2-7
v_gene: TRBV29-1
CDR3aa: CSALASASYEQYF

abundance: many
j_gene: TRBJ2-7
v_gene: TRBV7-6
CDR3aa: CASSFMGQGPNEQYF

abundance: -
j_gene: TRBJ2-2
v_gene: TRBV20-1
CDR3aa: CSASGLSGELFF

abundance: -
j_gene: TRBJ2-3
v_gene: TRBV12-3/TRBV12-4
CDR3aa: CASRGTDTQYF

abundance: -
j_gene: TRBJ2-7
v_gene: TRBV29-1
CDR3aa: CSVGSLAGGNPTEQYF

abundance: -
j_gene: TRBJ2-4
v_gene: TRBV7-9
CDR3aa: CASSLDSAGEAKNIQYF

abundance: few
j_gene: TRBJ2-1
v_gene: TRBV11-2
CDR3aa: CASQSQYYNEQFF

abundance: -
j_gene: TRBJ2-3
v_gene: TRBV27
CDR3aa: CASSLLAGESDTQYF

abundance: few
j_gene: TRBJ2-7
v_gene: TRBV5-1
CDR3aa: CASSLNRGLARYEQYF

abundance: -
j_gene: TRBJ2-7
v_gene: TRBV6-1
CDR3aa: CASRTGTGVTLYEQYF